The rows below give T cell receptor beta chains drawn from one sample of a study of shared clonotypes between healthy human individuals. Generated by immunoSEQ multiplex PCR, the TCRdb table keeps only in-frame clones and is missing some. In the table there are some 2 million clones, around 95% of which are singletons. The sequenced material came from naive CD4+ T cells sorted from blood. Receptors originate from a man between 18 and 29 years old in good health. CDR3s include the opening cysteine and the closing phenylalanine or tryptophan. Fields, in order: J gene, D gene, V gene, CDR3 length, clone size, CDR3 DNA, CDR3 protein. A D gene is named only where the DNA matches it firmly. Some rows mark clone size as missing; the rest say once, few, many or name a class of expanded clone.

TRBJ1-5,-,TRBV7-8,15,-,TGTGCCAGCAGCTCCCACAGGGTCCTCAATCAGCCCCAGCATTTT,CASSSHRVLNQPQHF
TRBJ1-4,-,TRBV4-2,14,once,TGTGCCAGCAGCCAAGGAGACGTCCAGGAAAAACTGTTTTTT,CASSQGDVQEKLFF
TRBJ2-7,TRBD1,TRBV2,13,-,TGTGCCAGCCGACCGGGACAGGGCTACGAGCAGTACTTC,CASRPGQGYEQYF
TRBJ1-4,-,TRBV7-2,15,-,TGTGCCAGCAGCTTAGGAGTAGGGTTTAGTGAAAAACTGTTTTTT,CASSLGVGFSEKLFF
TRBJ1-6,-,TRBV28,16,-,TGTGCCAGCAGACAACGACCGGGACGGGTAAATTCACCCCTCCACTTT,CASRQRPGRVNSPLHF
TRBJ2-3,TRBD2,TRBV18,14,-,TGTGCCAGCTCAGGACTAGCGGGGACAGATACGCAGTATTTT,CASSGLAGTDTQYF
TRBJ2-7,-,TRBV18,15,-,TGTGCCAGCTCACCATCAGCGGGCCCTAGGGGCGAGCAGTACTTC,CASSPSAGPRGEQYF
TRBJ2-5,TRBD2,TRBV5-1,16,-,TGCGCCAGCAGCCAGACTAGCGGGAGTCCGCGAGAGACCCAGTACTTC,CASSQTSGSPRETQYF
TRBJ2-1,-,TRBV2,13,-,TGTGCCAGCAGTGAGGACATTTCCAATGAGCAGTTCTTC,CASSEDISNEQFF
TRBJ1-5,-,TRBV30,13,-,TGTGCCTGGAATCTGGGTCAGAATCAGCCCCAGCATTTT,CAWNLGQNQPQHF
TRBJ2-7,-,TRBV11-2,15,-,TGTGCCAGCAGCTTATCTCCAGCTGGGAACTACGAGCAGTACTTC,CASSLSPAGNYEQYF
TRBJ2-7,-,TRBV7-2,14,-,TGTGCCAGCAGCCCCCGGCAGGGGCCCTACGAGCAGTACTTC,CASSPRQGPYEQYF
TRBJ1-2,-,TRBV12-1,13,-,TGTGCCAGCAGCGGGGACAGGAACTCTGGCTACACCTTC,CASSGDRNSGYTF
TRBJ2-3,-,TRBV6-5,14,-,TGTGCCAGCACTCGCGGACAGCCCACAGATACGCAGTATTTT,CASTRGQPTDTQYF
TRBJ2-7,TRBD1,TRBV5-4,16,-,TGTGCCAGCAGCTTGGTCCTGCGGGACAGGGGCGCCGAGCAGTACTTC,CASSLVLRDRGAEQYF
TRBJ1-3,TRBD1,TRBV28,16,-,TGTGCCAGCAGTTTTCGGCTACAGGGGGGAGGAAACACCATATATTTT,CASSFRLQGGGNTIYF
TRBJ2-7,TRBD2,TRBV5-1,16,-,TGCGCCAGCAGCGTTCGTACTAGCGGGAGTTCCTACGAGCAGTACTTC,CASSVRTSGSSYEQYF
TRBJ1-6,-,TRBV18,17,once,TGTGCCAGCTCTAATCTCGAGTTAACCTCCTATAATTCACCCCTCCACTTT,CASSNLELTSYNSPLHF
TRBJ1-5,TRBD1,TRBV19,14,-,TGTGCCAGTAGTACCGACAGGGGCTTTCGGCCCCAGCATTTT,CASSTDRGFRPQHF